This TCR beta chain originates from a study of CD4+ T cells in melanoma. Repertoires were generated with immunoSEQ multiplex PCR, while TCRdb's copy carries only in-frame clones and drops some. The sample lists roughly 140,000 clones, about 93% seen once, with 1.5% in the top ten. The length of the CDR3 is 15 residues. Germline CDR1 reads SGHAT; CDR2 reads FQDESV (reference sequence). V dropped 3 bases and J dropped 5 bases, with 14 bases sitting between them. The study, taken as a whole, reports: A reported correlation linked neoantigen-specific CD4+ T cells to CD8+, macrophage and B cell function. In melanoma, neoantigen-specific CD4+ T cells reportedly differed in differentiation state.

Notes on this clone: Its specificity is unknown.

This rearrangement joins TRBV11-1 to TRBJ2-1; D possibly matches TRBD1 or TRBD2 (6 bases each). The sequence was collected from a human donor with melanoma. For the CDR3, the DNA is TGTGCCAGCAGCTTCACTCGGGGGCGCGACAATGAGCAGTTCTTC. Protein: CASSFTRGRDNEQFF. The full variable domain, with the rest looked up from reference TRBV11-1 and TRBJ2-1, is EAEVAQSPRYKITEKSQAVAFWCDPISGHATLYWYRQILGQGPELLVQFQDESVVDDSQLPKDRFSAERLKGVDSTLKIQPAELGDSAMYLCASSFTRGRDNEQFFGPGTRLTVL.